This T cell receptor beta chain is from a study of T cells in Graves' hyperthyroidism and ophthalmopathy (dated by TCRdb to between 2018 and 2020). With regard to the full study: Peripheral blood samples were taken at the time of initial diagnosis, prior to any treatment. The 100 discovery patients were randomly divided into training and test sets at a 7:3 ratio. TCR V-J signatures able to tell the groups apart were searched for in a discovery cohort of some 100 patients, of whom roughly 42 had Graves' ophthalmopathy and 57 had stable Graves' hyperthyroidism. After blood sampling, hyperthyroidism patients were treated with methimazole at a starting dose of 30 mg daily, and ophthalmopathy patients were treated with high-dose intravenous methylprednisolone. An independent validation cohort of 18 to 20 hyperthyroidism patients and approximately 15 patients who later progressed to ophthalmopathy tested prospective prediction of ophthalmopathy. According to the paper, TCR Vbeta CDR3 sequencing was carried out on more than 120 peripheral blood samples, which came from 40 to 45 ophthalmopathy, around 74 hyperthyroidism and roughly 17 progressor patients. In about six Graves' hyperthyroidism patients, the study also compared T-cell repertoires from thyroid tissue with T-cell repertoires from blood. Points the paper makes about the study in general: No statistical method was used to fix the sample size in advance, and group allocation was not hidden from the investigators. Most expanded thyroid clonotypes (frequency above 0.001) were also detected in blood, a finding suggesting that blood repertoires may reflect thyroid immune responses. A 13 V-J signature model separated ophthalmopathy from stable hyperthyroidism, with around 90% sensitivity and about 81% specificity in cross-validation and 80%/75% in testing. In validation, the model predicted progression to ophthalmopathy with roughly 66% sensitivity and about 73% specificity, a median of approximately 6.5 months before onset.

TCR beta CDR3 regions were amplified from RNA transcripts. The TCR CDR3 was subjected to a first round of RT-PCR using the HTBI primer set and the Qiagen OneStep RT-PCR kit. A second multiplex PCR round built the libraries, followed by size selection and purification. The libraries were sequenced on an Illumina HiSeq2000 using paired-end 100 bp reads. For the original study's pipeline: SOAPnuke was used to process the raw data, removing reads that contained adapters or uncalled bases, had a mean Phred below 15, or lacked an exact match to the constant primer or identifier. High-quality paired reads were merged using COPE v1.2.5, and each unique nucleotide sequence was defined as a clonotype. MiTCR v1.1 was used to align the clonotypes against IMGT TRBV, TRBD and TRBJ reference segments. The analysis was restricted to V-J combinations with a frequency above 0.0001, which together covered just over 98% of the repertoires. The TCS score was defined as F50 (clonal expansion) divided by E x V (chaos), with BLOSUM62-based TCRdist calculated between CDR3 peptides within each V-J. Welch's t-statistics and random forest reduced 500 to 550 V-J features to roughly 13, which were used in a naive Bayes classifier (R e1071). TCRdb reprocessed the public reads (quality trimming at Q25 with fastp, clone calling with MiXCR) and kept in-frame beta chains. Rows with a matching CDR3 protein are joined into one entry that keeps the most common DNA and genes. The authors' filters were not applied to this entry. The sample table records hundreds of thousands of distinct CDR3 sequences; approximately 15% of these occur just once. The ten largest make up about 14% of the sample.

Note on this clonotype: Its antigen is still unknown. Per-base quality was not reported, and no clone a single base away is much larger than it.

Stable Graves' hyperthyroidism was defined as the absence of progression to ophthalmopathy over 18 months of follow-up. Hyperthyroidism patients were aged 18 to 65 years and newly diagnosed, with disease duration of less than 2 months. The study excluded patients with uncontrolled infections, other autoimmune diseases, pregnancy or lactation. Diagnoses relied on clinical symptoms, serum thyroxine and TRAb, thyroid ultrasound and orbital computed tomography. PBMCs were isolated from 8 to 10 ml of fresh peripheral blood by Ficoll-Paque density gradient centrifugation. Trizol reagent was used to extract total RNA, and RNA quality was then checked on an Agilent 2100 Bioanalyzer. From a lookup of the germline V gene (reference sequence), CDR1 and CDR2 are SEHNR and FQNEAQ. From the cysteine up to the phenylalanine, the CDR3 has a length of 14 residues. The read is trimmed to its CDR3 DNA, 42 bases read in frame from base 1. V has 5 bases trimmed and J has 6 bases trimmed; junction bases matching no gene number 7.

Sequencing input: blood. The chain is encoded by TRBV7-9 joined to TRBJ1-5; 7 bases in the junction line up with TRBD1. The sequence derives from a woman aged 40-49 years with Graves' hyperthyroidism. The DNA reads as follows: TGTGCCAGCAGCCCCACAGGGGATTCTCAGCCCCAGCATTTT. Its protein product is CASSPTGDSQPQHF.